The 18 T cell receptor beta chains reported below all come from one sample, sequenced in a study of T cell repertoires in cytomegalovirus infection. Their specific antigens are unknown. TCRdb redid the calling of the reads with MiXCR, one entry per CDR3 protein. The sample lists 550,000 to 700,000 distinct CDR3 sequences; almost 40% were seen once. This specimen was cultured PBMCs, taken from culture after CMV antigen stimulation. The receptors shown here come from a human donor in good health (CMV status not recorded). Some clones in this sample may be carry-over from other donors' samples.

In its sample, this clonotype was seen a few times. This rearrangement joins TRBV24-1 to TRBJ2-5, with 9 bases aligning to TRBD1. V lost 3 bases and J lost 4; bases outside the gene matches: 5. The CDR3 covers 15 residues. The germline V gene encodes CDR1 KGHDR and CDR2 SFDVKD. The CDR3 nucleotides read TGTGCCACCAGTGATACACAGGGGGCGGGAGAGACCCAGTACTTC. Translated, it gives CATSDTQGAGETQYF.

This clonotype occurred a few times. CDR3 DNA: TGTGCCAGCAGACCCGGGACACAGGATTGGACTGAAGCTTTCTTT. Translating gives CASRPGTQDWTEAFF. This chain links TRBV7-9 with TRBJ1-1; the D gene is possibly TRBD1 (6 bases). Germline CDR1 reads SEHNR; CDR2 reads FQNEAQ (reference sequence). Between the trimmed V and J ends, which lost 6 bases and 5 bases, there was a span of 19 bases. The CDR3 spans 15 residues.

In its sample, this clonotype was seen a few times. This chain connects TRBV7-6 to TRBJ2-5; D possibly corresponds to TRBD2 (5 bases). Looked up from germline, CDR1 is SGHVS and CDR2 is FNYEAQ. The CDR3 has 16 amino acids. The ends were cut back, 1 base at V and 0 bases at J, with 12 bases in the middle. The CDR3 DNA sequence: TGTGCCAGCAGCTTAGTTTTAAGGAGGCACCAAGAGACCCAGTACTTC. Translated: CASSLVLRRHQETQYF. Supplemented by reference TRBV7-6 and TRBJ2-5, the full variable domain reads GAGVSQSPRYKVTKRGQDVALRCDPISGHVSLYWYRQALGQGPEFLTYFNYEAQQDKSGLPNDRFSAERPEGSISTLTIQRTEQRDSAMYRCASSLVLRRHQETQYFGPGTRLLVL.

This clonotype came up a few times. The genes are TRBV4-1 and TRBJ1-2; no reliable D call. CDR3 length equals 14 residues. V lost 4 bases and J lost 8, with 17 bases in between. Germline V CDR1 and CDR2: MGHRA, YSYEKL. The CDR3 DNA follows: TGCGCCAGCAGCCTCCAGAGGATGGATGGGGGCTACACCTTC. Translating gives CASSLQRMDGGYTF.

This clonotype was counted only a few times. The CDR3 sequence: CASRRDRGQFF. In nucleotides, the CDR3 is TGCGCCAGCAGGAGGGACAGGGGGCAGTTCTTC. V gene TRBV10-2 combines with J gene TRBJ2-1, with 10 bases identical to TRBD1. J was trimmed by 12 bases and V by 6 bases; bases with no gene match: 2. CDR3 length: 11 amino acids. Germline V CDR1 and CDR2: WSHSY, SAAADI.

V gene TRBV20-1 combines with J gene TRBJ2-3; TRBD1 might be the D (5 bases). The CDR3 has 13 amino acids. Per germline, CDR1 DFQATT and CDR2 SNEGSKA (reference sequence). The germline V and J ends were trimmed by 5 bases and 1 base, with 10 bases remaining between them. The CDR3 region is CSAWGRGTDTQYF. In DNA form, the CDR3 reads TGCAGTGCTTGGGGCAGGGGCACAGATACGCAGTATTTT.

V usage is TRBV6-6 and J usage is TRBJ2-1, with D perhaps TRBD1 (6 bases). The V and J ends lost 11 bases and 12 bases respectively, with 20 bases between them. The CDR3 covers 12 residues. Germline CDR1 is MNHNY and CDR2 is SVGAGI (reference sequence). CDR3 region: CAGDTGWGGQFF. The CDR3 DNA is TGTGCCGGAGACACAGGGTGGGGTGGGCAGTTCTTC.

V and J are TRBV6-1 and TRBJ2-2; possibly TRBD2 for D (5 bases). This CDR3 is 15 amino acids long. V lost 7 bases to trimming and J lost 5 bases, with 17 bases between them. Germline CDR1 and CDR2: MNHNS and SASEGT. The DNA for the CDR3 is TGTGCCAGCACCCGAGGTAGCGCAAGAACCGGGGAGCTGTTTTTT. Translation: CASTRGSARTGELFF.

The chain uses TRBV19 and TRBJ1-1; D not certain. With 9 bases removed from V and 1 base from J, the gap between germline ends came to 6 bases. Looked up from germline, CDR1 is LNHDA and CDR2 is SQIVND (reference sequence). This CDR3 is built from 11 residues. CDR3 sequence reads: CASHRNTEAFF. In nucleotides, the CDR3 is TGTGCCAGCCACAGGAACACTGAAGCTTTCTTT. The complete variable domain, with remaining parts taken from reference TRBV19 and TRBJ1-1, reads DGGITQSPKYLFRKEGQNVTLSCEQNLNHDAMYWYRQDPGQGLRLIYYSQIVNDFQKGDIAEGYSVSREKKESFPLTVTSAQKNPTAFYLCASHRNTEAFFGQGTRLTVV.

On this clonotype itself: Possible read error: a much larger clone is one base away. In DNA, the CDR3 is TGTGCCAGCAGCGCGGGACCCCCTTACGAGCAGTACTTC. Protein sequence: CASSAGPPYEQYF. This sequence joins TRBV6-6 and TRBJ2-7, with TRBD2 as a possible D gene (6 bases). Germline V gene lookup returns CDR1 MNHNY and CDR2 SVGAGI (reference sequence). There are 13 residues in the CDR3. With 6 bases removed from V and 4 bases from J, the gap between germline ends came to 13 bases.

This clonotype was counted only a few times. The chain is built from TRBV7-2 and TRBJ2-1; no reliable D call. The CDR3 is made up of 11 amino acids. Germline CDR1 SGHTA, CDR2 FQGNSA. With 1 base removed from V and 10 bases from J, the gap between germline ends came to 5 bases. In DNA, the CDR3 is TGTGCCAGCAGCTTAGGGTGGGAGCAGTTCTTC. Residues: CASSLGWEQFF.

This clonotype has a count of ten or more. The rearrangement uses TRBV7-2 and TRBJ2-7; D unresolved. This CDR3 is built from 12 residues. Trimming left V 5 bases short and J 6 bases short, with 11 bases between. CDR1 is SGHTA, CDR2 FQGNSA, per germline. As DNA, the CDR3 is TGTGCCAGCAGCCAAGACTCGAGCGAGCAGTACTTC. Translating gives CASSQDSSEQYF.

This clonotype has only a few counts. The chain's CDR3 is CASSSEPRTSGGRETQYF. In nucleotides, the CDR3 is TGTGCCAGCAGCTCCGAACCGAGGACTAGCGGGGGTCGAGAGACCCAGTACTTC. J is TRBJ2-5 and V is TRBV7-2; 13 bases align to TRBD2. V was pared by 4 bases and J by 4 bases, with 12 bases of the junction left unmatched. The CDR3 runs 18 residues. Germline V gene lookup returns CDR1 SGHTA and CDR2 FQGNSA.

This clonotype was seen many times. The rearrangement links TRBV7-2 to TRBJ2-1; 7 bases are a match to TRBD1. Germline loops: CDR1 SGHTA, CDR2 FQGNSA. The V gene end was trimmed by 5 bases and the J gene end by 6 bases; junction bases not matched to a gene: 22. The CDR3 spans 19 residues. The CDR3 reads CASSPRSLIRSRGPNEQFF. For the CDR3, the DNA is TGTGCCAGCAGCCCACGGAGTTTGATTCGGAGTAGGGGGCCCAATGAGCAGTTCTTC. Supplemented by reference TRBV7-2 and TRBJ2-1, the full variable domain reads GAGVSQSPSNKVTEKGKDVELRCDPISGHTALYWYRQSLGQGLEFLIYFQGNSAPDKSGLPSDRFSAERTGGSVSTLTIQRTQQEDSAVYLCASSPRSLIRSRGPNEQFFGPGTRLTVL.

The DNA for the CDR3 is TGTGCCAGCAGCCAAGAAGGCGGTAGGGCAGATACGCAGTATTTT. This translates into CASSQEGGRADTQYF. The chain links TRBV4-2 to TRBJ2-3; no definite D call. Between the trimmed V and J ends, which lost 0 bases and 4 bases, there was a span of 11 bases. CDR1 LGHNA and CDR2 YNFKEQ come from the germline V gene. The CDR3 consists of 15 residues.

Here the CDR3 DNA reads TGTGCCAGCAGTTACGGGAGGGCTGGCTACACCTTC. It codes for CASSYGRAGYTF. The rearrangement links TRBV6-2 or TRBV6-3 to TRBJ1-2; D is undetermined. Germline-derived CDR1 and CDR2 are MNHEY and SVGEGT. V lost 2 bases and J 7 bases, leaving 8 bases between the germline ends. The CDR3 has 12 amino acids.

V usage is TRBV5-4 and J usage is TRBJ2-7; D gene unclear. Trimming pared 3 bases from V and 2 bases from J, leaving 12 bases between. The CDR3 sequence is 14 residues long. Germline values: CDR1 SGHNT, CDR2 YYREEE (reference sequence). CDR3 loop: CASSYGGDAYEQYF. Here the CDR3 DNA reads TGTGCCAGCAGCTACGGTGGGGATGCCTACGAGCAGTACTTC.

J is TRBJ2-7 and V is TRBV12-3 or TRBV12-4; D gene unclear. V lost 3 bases and J 2 bases, leaving 8 bases between the germline ends. This CDR3 has 13 residues. The CDR3 coding sequence is TGTGCCAGCAGTTTTGCGCTAACCTACGAGCAGTACTTC. Translated: CASSFALTYEQYF.